This TCR beta chain was recovered during a study of identical twins. The study, taken as a whole, reports: With abundant cord blood beta clonotypes, insertions were fewer; memory repertoires showed no such pattern.

Template switching created a universal primer site, and the cDNA included unique molecular identifiers. TCRdb fed the 5' RACE reads into MiXCR, producing one record per CDR3 protein. The top ten clones hold approximately 0.52% of a sample with approximately 550,000 distinct CDR3 sequences, 20% to 25% of them seen once. Details on this clonotype: What it binds is not known.

Per germline, CDR1 MNHEY and CDR2 SVGAGI. With 2 bases removed from V and 0 bases from J, the gap between germline ends came to 10 bases. CDR3 length: 16 residues. These data also formed part of another study, on yellow fever vaccine responses in identical twins.

This clonotype originated in a woman aged 18-29 years in good health. The gene calls are TRBV6-5 and TRBJ1-4; D not resolved. Sample: CD4+ T cells sorted from blood. The CDR3, as DNA: TGTGCCAGCAGTTACAGGTCCCTAGCAACTAATGAAAAACTGTTTTTT. Its protein product is CASSYRSLATNEKLFF.